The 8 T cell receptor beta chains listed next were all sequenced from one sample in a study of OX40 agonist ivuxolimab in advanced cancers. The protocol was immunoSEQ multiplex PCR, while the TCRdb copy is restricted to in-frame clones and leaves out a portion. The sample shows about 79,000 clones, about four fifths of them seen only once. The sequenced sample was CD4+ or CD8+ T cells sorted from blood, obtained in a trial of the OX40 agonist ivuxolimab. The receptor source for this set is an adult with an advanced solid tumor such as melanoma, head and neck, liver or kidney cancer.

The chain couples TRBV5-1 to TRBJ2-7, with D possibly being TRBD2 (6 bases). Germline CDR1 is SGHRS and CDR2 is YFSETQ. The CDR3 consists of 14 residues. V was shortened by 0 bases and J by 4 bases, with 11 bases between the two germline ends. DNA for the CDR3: TGCGCCAGCAGCTTGGGACTAGAACCTTACGAGCAGTACTTC. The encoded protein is CASSLGLEPYEQYF.

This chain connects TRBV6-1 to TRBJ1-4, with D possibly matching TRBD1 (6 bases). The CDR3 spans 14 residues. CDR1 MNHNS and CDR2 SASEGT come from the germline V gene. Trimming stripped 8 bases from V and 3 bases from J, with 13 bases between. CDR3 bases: TGTGCCAGCCTCGTAGGGGGATCTAATGAAAAACTGTTTTTT. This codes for CASLVGGSNEKLFF.

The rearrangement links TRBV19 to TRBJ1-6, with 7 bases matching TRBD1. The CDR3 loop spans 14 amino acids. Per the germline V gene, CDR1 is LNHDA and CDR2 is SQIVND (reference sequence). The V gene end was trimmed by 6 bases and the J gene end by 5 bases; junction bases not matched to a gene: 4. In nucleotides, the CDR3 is TGTGCCAGTAGGGAGGGGGCGAATAATTCACCCCTCCACTTT. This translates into CASREGANNSPLHF.

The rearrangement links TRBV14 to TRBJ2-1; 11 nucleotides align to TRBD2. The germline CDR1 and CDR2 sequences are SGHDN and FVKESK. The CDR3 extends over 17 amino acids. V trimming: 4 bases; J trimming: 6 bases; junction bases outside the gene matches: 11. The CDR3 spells CASSRKLAGGPSNEQFF. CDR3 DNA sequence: TGTGCCAGCAGCCGTAAGTTAGCGGGAGGGCCCTCCAATGAGCAGTTCTTC.

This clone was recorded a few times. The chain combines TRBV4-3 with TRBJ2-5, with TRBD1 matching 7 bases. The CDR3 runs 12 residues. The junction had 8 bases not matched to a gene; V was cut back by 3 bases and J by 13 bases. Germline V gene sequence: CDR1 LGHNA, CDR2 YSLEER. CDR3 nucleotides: TGCGCCAGCAGCCATGACGGACAGGCCCGGTACTTC. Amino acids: CASSHDGQARYF.

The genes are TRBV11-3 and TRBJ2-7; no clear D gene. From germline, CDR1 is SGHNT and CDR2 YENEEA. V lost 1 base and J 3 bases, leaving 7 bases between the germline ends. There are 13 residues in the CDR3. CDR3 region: CASSLAGYYEQYF. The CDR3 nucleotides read TGTGCCAGCAGCTTAGCTGGGTACTACGAGCAGTACTTC.

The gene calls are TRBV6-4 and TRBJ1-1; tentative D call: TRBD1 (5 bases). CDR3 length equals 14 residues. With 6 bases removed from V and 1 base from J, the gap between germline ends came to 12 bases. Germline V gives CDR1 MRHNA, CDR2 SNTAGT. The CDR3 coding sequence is TGTGCCAGCAGCGCCCAAAGGGGGAACACTGAAGCTTTCTTT. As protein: CASSAQRGNTEAFF.

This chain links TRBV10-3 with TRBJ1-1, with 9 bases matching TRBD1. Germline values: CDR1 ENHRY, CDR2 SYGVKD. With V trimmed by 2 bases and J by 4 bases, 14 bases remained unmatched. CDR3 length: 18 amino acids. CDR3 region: CAISETARTGASSTEAFF. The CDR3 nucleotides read TGTGCCATCAGTGAGACCGCCAGGACAGGGGCTAGTAGCACTGAAGCTTTCTTT.